The rows below give T cell receptor beta chains drawn from one sample of a study of blood T cell repertoires in COVID-19. The protocol was immunoSEQ multiplex PCR, while the TCRdb copy is restricted to in-frame clones and leaves out a portion. The sample has about 180,000 clones, around nine tenths seen once. What was sequenced was peripheral blood. Every receptor here comes from a woman in her 70s with COVID-19, enrolled during active disease. CDR3s include the opening cysteine and the closing phenylalanine or tryptophan.

j_gene,v_gene,CDR3aa
TRBJ2-3,TRBV24-1,CATSVASSGESTQYF
TRBJ1-5,TRBV27,CASSWRLGNQPQHF
TRBJ2-1,TRBV5-5,CASSPGTSGRARRGEQFF
TRBJ1-4,TRBV5-1,CASSETGINEKLFF
TRBJ1-2,TRBV11-2,CASSRTGGRYTF
TRBJ2-7,TRBV7-8,CASSLAGQGSYEQYF
TRBJ1-2,TRBV10-3,CAISDGWGPGGYTF
TRBJ1-5,TRBV28,CASTKTGTGNQPQHF
TRBJ1-3,TRBV7-7,CASSIDRTPGNTIYF
TRBJ1-1,TRBV7-8,CASSQKNTGAFF
TRBJ2-7,TRBV27,CASSLGRVSYEQYF
TRBJ1-6,TRBV5-1,CASSPRTGGSPLHF
TRBJ1-5,TRBV6-1,CASSEVGDRVNQPQHF
TRBJ2-7,TRBV4-1,CASSRDLAGISYEQYF
TRBJ2-5,TRBV18,CASSRTSGEETQYF
TRBJ2-3,TRBV19,CASTPGLSTDTQYF
TRBJ1-5,TRBV28,CASSLGTVSNQPQHF
TRBJ1-2,TRBV28,CASARQGPFGGYTF
TRBJ1-2,TRBV18,CASSRDRTNYGYTF
TRBJ2-4,TRBV7-8,CASSAIDSLAKNIQYF
TRBJ1-1,TRBV5-4,CASSRDRGKAFF
TRBJ2-1,TRBV6-5,CASTPGQINNEQFF
TRBJ2-1,TRBV5-4,CASSLALGGPNNEQFF
TRBJ1-1,TRBV19,CASSKQANTEAFF
TRBJ1-1,TRBV19,CASSLRQGAGAEAFF
TRBJ1-4,TRBV28,CASSLYTTTTNEKLFF
TRBJ1-6,TRBV28,CASRGQGGNSPLHF
TRBJ2-3,TRBV5-1,CASREDQADTQYF
TRBJ2-7,TRBV19,CAREGELYEQYF
TRBJ2-7,TRBV11-2,CASRFLGTGTEPYEQYF
TRBJ2-7,TRBV28,CASSLSVGEQYF
TRBJ1-3,TRBV6-5,CASASGQGTGNTIYF
TRBJ1-3,TRBV21-1,CASSKEGTGEGNTIYF
TRBJ2-7,TRBV28,CASSLPPGTGPMDYEQYF
TRBJ1-5,TRBV30,CAWKRGSDPNQPQHF
TRBJ2-7,TRBV4-2,CASSQEPGLAGYEQYF
TRBJ2-7,TRBV3-1/TRBV3-2,CASSQVPAYEQYF
TRBJ2-5,TRBV11-2,CASSLEEETQYF
TRBJ1-1,TRBV5-3,CARSLGDRILNTEAFF
TRBJ2-7,TRBV27,CASSSPGQGHEQYF
TRBJ2-3,TRBV4-3,CASSQGTSGFGDTQYF
TRBJ2-3,TRBV27,CASSTKPPLTDTQYF